The T cell receptor (beta chain) under discussion was sequenced for a study of blood T cell repertoires in COVID-19. In the study overall: Acute-phase and convalescent COVID-19 samples originated in the United States, Italy and Spain. PBMCs, B-cell-depleted T cells, or T cells provided the cDNA or gDNA that made up the material.

V lost 4 bases to trimming and J lost 2 bases, with 15 bases between them. Germline CDR1 and CDR2: LNHDA and SQIVND (reference sequence). This CDR3 is built from 16 residues. Per the original methods: Reference gene primer amplification gave nucleated cell count estimates. Method: immunoSEQ multiplex PCR; TCRdb's copy keeps in-frame clones and lacks some. That table is the source of V, J and clone size, and D and trimming were worked out from the DNA. The repertoire has 250,000 to 350,000 clones, around 89% of them found once; the top ten carry under 15%. The rearrangement links TRBV19 to TRBJ1-3; D unclear. Input material: peripheral blood. This receptor was taken from a woman aged 55-69 years with acute or convalescent COVID-19. DNA for the CDR3: TGTGCCAGTAGTACCCTGGACTGGGGAGCTGGAAACACCATATATTTT. Protein: CASSTLDWGAGNTIYF.